This TCR beta chain came from a study of blood T cell repertoires in COVID-19 (dated by TCRdb to the early 2020s). Notes on the research overall: The collaborator samples originated in the United States, Italy and Spain and spanned the acute and convalescent phases of COVID-19. The prospective study material was composed of cDNA or gDNA derived from T cells, B-cell-depleted T cells, or PBMCs. The dataset comprised deeply sampled blood TCRbeta repertoires from subjects exposed to, actively infected with, or recovered from COVID-19. The repertoires were made available in a free public database intended to serve as a resource for research on the immune response to SARS-CoV-2. Samples came from the ongoing ImmuneRACE study (first 160 participants) plus 1,254 subjects from 6 global collaborators. A de-identified subject ID, COVID-19 status, age in years and sex were almost always included in the sample metadata. HLA class I and class II types, where available, came from metadata supplied by the sample provider rather than from assay-based typing.

TCRbeta CDR3 regions were amplified from genomic DNA by means of the immunoSEQ Assay, a bias-controlled multiplex PCR. Per the authors' processing: The number of nucleated cells in each sample was estimated from the amplification of reference gene primers within the assay. Sequence reads were collapsed and filtered to measure the absolute abundance of every unique TCRbeta CDR3 rearrangement. For each sample, productive Simpson clonality was calculated as the square root of Simpson's diversity index across productive rearrangements. Here the immuneACCESS table is served through TCRdb, limited to in-frame sequences with V and J called. Missing clones are a known gap in these copies; in checked studies unresolved V genes cover under half, and the rest lacks a known reason. The V and J calls and clone size were taken over from that table, and D and trimming were inferred from the DNA. The sample table lists about 85,000 clones, roughly four fifths of them with a count of one. The biggest ten clones account for about 12% of the sample.

Overall results and qualifications from the work: Clinical and demographic metadata were provided uncurated, with the amount varying by source and participant.

For this clone: Its antigen is currently not known. No qualities accompany the bases; no much larger clone lies one base away.

The CDR3 contains 17 residues, cysteine and phenylalanine counted. The only DNA kept is the CDR3, 51 bases in frame from the first base. Sequences SGHRS (CDR1) and YFSETQ (CDR2) are obtained from the germline V gene. Compared with germline, V lacks 3 bases and J lacks 2 bases; bases without a gene match: 10. The collaborating institutions used their own protocols to collect whole blood in K2EDTA tubes. Collaborator samples were shipped for TCRbeta analysis as frozen whole blood, isolated PBMCs, or DNA extracted from either sample type. The receptor was derived from a human donor in a cohort sampled during active COVID-19. The sample taken for sequencing was peripheral blood. The rearrangement joined TRBV5-1 to TRBJ2-3; 9 bases in the middle match TRBD2. The DNA sequence follows: TGCGCCAGCAGCTCCCCGGCTGGACTAGCGCACACAGATACGCAGTATTTT. Its translation is CASSSPAGLAHTDTQYF.